The 30 T cell receptor beta chains in this list originate from one sample, sequenced in a study of monozygotic twins with inflammatory bowel disease. TCRdb re-called the 5' RACE reads and catalogs CDR3 proteins one per entry, DNA excluded. The sample's table shows a few hundred thousand distinct CDR3 sequences. The specimen was blood. All receptors derive from a human donor with ulcerative colitis or Crohn's disease, or a healthy co-twin of an affected twin (not recorded which).

V gene TRBV4-1 combines with J gene TRBJ2-2. The length of the CDR3 is 15 residues. Germline CDR1 is MGHRA and CDR2 is YSYEKL. The chain's CDR3 is CASSQLGTNTGELFF.

V is TRBV5-1 and J is TRBJ2-4; TCRdb's assignment of TRBD2 cannot be checked, as there is no DNA. The CDR3 runs 13 residues. Per germline, CDR1 SGHRS and CDR2 YFSETQ. The CDR3 spells CASSLAGEDIQYF.

J is TRBJ2-7 and V is TRBV5-6. This CDR3 has 14 residues. Germline V gene lookup returns CDR1 SGHDT and CDR2 YYEEEE. The CDR3 loop reads CASSLDGDSYEQYF.

The chain links TRBV5-1 to TRBJ2-3; TCRdb reports TRBD1, a call that lacks DNA to check it against. Germline loops: CDR1 SGHRS, CDR2 YFSETQ. The CDR3 loop spans 14 amino acids. CDR3: CASSIGGDGDTQYF. The variable domain in full, with the rest retrieved from reference TRBV5-1 and TRBJ2-3, is KAGVTQTPRYLIKTRGQQVTLSCSPISGHRSVSWYQQTPGQGLQFLFEYFSETQRNKGNFPGRFSGRQFSNSRSEMNVSTLELGDSALYLCASSIGGDGDTQYFGPGTRLTVL.

V and J are TRBV27 and TRBJ2-7; the D call of TRBD1 rests on TCRdb alone, since no DNA is present to check it. CDR1 and CDR2 from the germline V gene are MNHEY and SMNVEV (reference sequence). The CDR3 spans 14 residues. Here the CDR3 reads CASSHPGQIYEQYF.

The chain couples TRBV12-3 or TRBV12-4 to TRBJ1-1; TCRdb calls TRBD1, which cannot be checked without DNA. The CDR3 extends over 12 amino acids. The CDR3 here is CASSPGQIEAFF.

The chain has TRBV27 and TRBJ2-2; lacking DNA, the TRBD2 call made by TCRdb goes unchecked. The germline gives CDR1 MNHEY, CDR2 SMNVEV (reference sequence). The CDR3 has 16 residues. CDR3: CASSGPAGGRSGELFF.

The V call is TRBV5-1, the J call TRBJ2-3; the D call of TRBD1 rests on TCRdb alone, since no DNA is present to check it. From germline, CDR1 is SGHRS and CDR2 YFSETQ. The CDR3 is made up of 16 amino acids. CDR3 region: CASSPSSNRQTDTQYF. The full variable domain, its missing parts supplied by reference TRBV5-1 and TRBJ2-3, is KAGVTQTPRYLIKTRGQQVTLSCSPISGHRSVSWYQQTPGQGLQFLFEYFSETQRNKGNFPGRFSGRQFSNSRSEMNVSTLELGDSALYLCASSPSSNRQTDTQYFGPGTRLTVL.

The chain is built from TRBV3-1 and TRBJ1-1; TCRdb returns TRBD1, unconfirmable since there is no DNA. This CDR3 is built from 16 residues. Germline V CDR1 and CDR2: LGHDT, YNNKEL (reference sequence). The CDR3 spells CASSPDRGYMNTEAFF.

The chain carries TRBV9 and TRBJ2-1; there is no DNA to check the TCRdb D call of TRBD2. The CDR3 extends over 15 amino acids. Germline V gene sequence: CDR1 SGDLS, CDR2 YYNGEE. CDR3 in amino acids: CASSPSGGSYNEQFF.

V usage is TRBV20-1 and J usage is TRBJ1-6; TCRdb's assignment of TRBD1 cannot be checked, as there is no DNA. The CDR3 length is 14 residues. Germline V gene lookup returns CDR1 DFQATT and CDR2 SNEGSKA (reference sequence). This CDR3 is CSASGTEYNSPLHF.

This chain links TRBV27 with TRBJ2-7. Looked up from germline, CDR1 is MNHEY and CDR2 is SMNVEV (reference sequence). CDR3 size: 14 residues. CDR3 region: CASSFRPAVYEQYF.

The chain joins TRBV7-9 to TRBJ1-1. CDR1 is SEHNR, CDR2 FQNEAQ, per germline (reference sequence). The CDR3 totals 16 residues. CDR3 in amino acids: CASSLDLTGVNTEAFF.

The chain carries TRBV9 and TRBJ1-1. Germline loops: CDR1 SGDLS, CDR2 YYNGEE. This CDR3 contains 12 residues. The CDR3 sequence is CASSSDYTEAFF. The full variable domain, in which reference TRBV9 and TRBJ1-1 provide the parts outside the CDR3, is DSGVTQTPKHLITATGQRVTLRCSPRSGDLSVYWYQQSLDQGLQFLIQYYNGEERAKGNILERFSAQQFPDLHSELNLSSLELGDSALYFCASSSDYTEAFFGQGTRLTVV.

V is TRBV5-8 and J is TRBJ1-5. The germline CDR1 and CDR2 sequences are SGHTS and YDEGEE. CDR3 length: 17 residues. CDR3: CASSSGNSVYSNQPQHF.

This chain uses TRBV6-2 or TRBV6-3 with TRBJ2-2; no DNA is available, so the TRBD2 call from TCRdb remains unchecked. Germline CDR1 is MNHEY and CDR2 is SVGEGT. The CDR3 is made up of 15 amino acids. The CDR3 sequence: CASSGRGGWTGELFF.

The rearrangement joins TRBV10-3 to TRBJ2-1; the TCRdb D gene call, TRBD2, has no DNA to confirm it. From germline, CDR1 is ENHRY and CDR2 SYGVKD. There are 17 residues in the CDR3. The CDR3 is CAIRDETGTAAIYEQFF.

The chain couples TRBV7-6 to TRBJ2-1; TCRdb's D gene call, TRBD2, goes unchecked for lack of DNA. Germline CDR1 reads SGHVS; CDR2 reads FNYEAQ. The CDR3 runs to 12 residues. The CDR3 protein is CASSFTSAEQFF.

The chain combines TRBV5-6 with TRBJ1-5. CDR1 and CDR2 from the germline V gene are SGHDT and YYEEEE. The CDR3 extends over 15 amino acids. The CDR3: CASSLMTVPQEPQHF.

The chain carries TRBV28 and TRBJ2-7; TCRdb calls TRBD1, which cannot be checked without DNA. The CDR3 consists of 15 residues. The germline V gene encodes CDR1 MDHEN and CDR2 SYDVKM. CDR3 loop: CASSLYSGRSYEQYF.

The rearrangement uses TRBV5-1 and TRBJ2-7; TCRdb's D gene call, TRBD1, goes unchecked for lack of DNA. CDR3 length: 13 amino acids. In germline, CDR1 is SGHRS, CDR2 YFSETQ. The CDR3 reads CASRYGQEYEQYF.

V usage is TRBV20-1 and J usage is TRBJ2-3; there is no DNA to check the TCRdb D call of TRBD2. The CDR3 runs to 13 residues. The germline V gene encodes CDR1 DFQATT and CDR2 SNEGSKA (reference sequence). CDR3 protein: CSVEVLRRDTQYF.

V is TRBV14 and J is TRBJ1-4. The CDR3 runs to 12 residues. Germline values: CDR1 SGHDN, CDR2 FVKESK. The CDR3 loop is CASSQQASQLFF.

The gene calls are TRBV7-2 and TRBJ1-5; TCRdb designates TRBD1, a call that cannot be tested without DNA. The germline gives CDR1 SGHTA, CDR2 FQGNSA. The CDR3 sequence is 14 residues long. The CDR3 loop reads CASSHRGSNQPQHF.

This sequence joins TRBV7-9 and TRBJ1-6; the D call of TRBD1 rests on TCRdb alone, since no DNA is present to check it. This CDR3 has 15 amino acids. Per germline, CDR1 SEHNR and CDR2 FQNEAQ (reference sequence). The CDR3 loop is CASSLVETGNSPLHF.

This chain links TRBV5-1 with TRBJ1-3. Germline V gives CDR1 SGHRS, CDR2 YFSETQ. The CDR3 is 17 residues long. The CDR3 here is CASSFYSSADSGNTIYF.

V gene TRBV14 combines with J gene TRBJ1-1. Looked up from germline, CDR1 is SGHDN and CDR2 is FVKESK. The CDR3 is 17 residues long. The CDR3 sequence: CASSHLEWTGGPSEAFF. Complete variable domain (other parts from reference TRBV14 and TRBJ1-1): EAGVTQFPSHSVIEKGQTVTLRCDPISGHDNLYWYRRVMGKEIKFLLHFVKESKQDESGMPNNRFLAERTGGTYSTLKVQPAELEDSGVYFCASSHLEWTGGPSEAFFGQGTRLTVV.

This CDR3 reads CASSPGRDTGELFF. V gene TRBV7-9 combines with J gene TRBJ2-2; the TRBD2 assignment by TCRdb is unverifiable without DNA. CDR3 length: 14 residues. From germline, CDR1 is SEHNR and CDR2 FQNEAQ (reference sequence).

This chain connects TRBV6-5 to TRBJ2-5; TCRdb calls TRBD1, which cannot be checked without DNA. CDR1 MNHEY and CDR2 SVGAGI come from the germline V gene. The CDR3 extends over 13 amino acids. The CDR3: CASSIDSQETQYF.

The chain is built from TRBV20-1 and TRBJ1-2; TCRdb's D call, TRBD1, is unchecked because there is no DNA. The CDR3 spans 14 residues. CDR1 is DFQATT and CDR2 is SNEGSKA in the germline V gene (reference sequence). CDR3 sequence: CSARQGARDYGYTF.